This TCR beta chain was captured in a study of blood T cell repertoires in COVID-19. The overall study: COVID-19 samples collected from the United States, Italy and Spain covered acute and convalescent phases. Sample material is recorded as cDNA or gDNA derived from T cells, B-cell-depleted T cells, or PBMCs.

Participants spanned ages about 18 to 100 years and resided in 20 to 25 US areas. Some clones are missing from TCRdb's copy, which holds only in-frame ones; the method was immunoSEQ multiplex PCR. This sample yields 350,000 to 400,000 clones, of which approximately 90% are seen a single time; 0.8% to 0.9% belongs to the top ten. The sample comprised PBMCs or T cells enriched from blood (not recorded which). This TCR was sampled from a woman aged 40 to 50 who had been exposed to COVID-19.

The DNA for the CDR3 is TGTGCCAGCAGCTCGCGACAGGGGGGCTATGGCTACACCTTC. This translates into CASSSRQGGYGYTF. The chain is built from TRBV9 and TRBJ1-2, with 9 bases that match TRBD1. The CDR3 totals 14 residues. Germline loops: CDR1 SGDLS, CDR2 YYNGEE. J lost 4 bases, V lost 4 bases, and 5 bases had no gene match.